This is a list of T cell receptor beta chains from one sample in a study of blood T cell repertoires in COVID-19. Libraries were prepared by immunoSEQ multiplex PCR; TCRdb keeps only in-frame clonotypes and omits some of them. This table has fewer than 250,000 clones, about 83% appearing once. The sequencing input was peripheral blood. Receptors originate from a middle-aged man with active or convalescent COVID-19. The CDR3 runs from the conserved cysteine through the conserved F or W. A D gene is named only where the DNA matches it firmly. Size is omitted from some rows. Given values are once, few, many or a class for expanded clones.

v_gene	j_gene	abundance	d_gene	CDR3nt	CDR3aa
TRBV27	TRBJ2-3	NA	TRBD1	TGTGCCAGCAGTTTAGCGGGACAGGGGGCGAAAGATACGCAGTATTTT	CASSLAGQGAKDTQYF
TRBV28	TRBJ2-7	few	NA	TGTGCCAGCAGTTTTCAACTCGGCTACGAGCAGTACTTC	CASSFQLGYEQYF
TRBV19	TRBJ2-6	NA	NA	TGTGCCAGTAGTGGAACAGGGCTCGGGGCCAACGTCCTGACTTTC	CASSGTGLGANVLTF
TRBV6-5	TRBJ1-2	NA	TRBD1	TGTGCCAGCAGTTATTACCCGGGACAGGGCTCTGGAGGCTACACCTTC	CASSYYPGQGSGGYTF
TRBV5-1	TRBJ1-1	once	TRBD1	TGCGCCAGCCTGGGACAGCCTAACACTGAAGCTTTCTTT	CASLGQPNTEAFF
TRBV28	TRBJ1-3	NA	NA	TGTGCCAGCAGTTTATCCCGGGGGGCCTCTGGAAACACCATATATTTT	CASSLSRGASGNTIYF
TRBV10-3	TRBJ2-7	NA	TRBD1	TGTGCCATCAGTGAGGGCAGGGGGCACGACGAGCAGTACTTC	CAISEGRGHDEQYF
TRBV6-6	TRBJ2-6	NA	TRBD1	TGTGCCAGCAGTTACTTCCAGGGGGCTGGGGCCAACGTCCTGACTTTC	CASSYFQGAGANVLTF
TRBV15	TRBJ2-7	NA	TRBD1	TGTGCCACCAGCAGGACCGGGACAGGGCTTGGCGAGCAGTACTTC	CATSRTGTGLGEQYF
TRBV19	TRBJ2-7	NA	NA	TGTGCCAGTAGTACCACAGGGCGCCCGGCTCTCGAGCAGTACTTC	CASSTTGRPALEQYF
TRBV10-2	TRBJ1-2	NA	NA	TGCGCCAGCACTACAGGGAACTATGGCTACACCTTC	CASTTGNYGYTF
TRBV5-1	TRBJ2-2	NA	TRBD1	TGCGCCAGCAGCCCCCTCGACAGGGCCGGGGAGCTGTTTTTT	CASSPLDRAGELFF
TRBV10-3	TRBJ1-5	NA	TRBD1	TGTGCCATCGGGGACCAGGACAGGGGCAATCAGCCCCAGCATTTT	CAIGDQDRGNQPQHF
TRBV19	TRBJ1-1	NA	NA	TGTGCCAGTAGTATTCCCCGGAACACTGAAGCTTTCTTT	CASSIPRNTEAFF
TRBV14	TRBJ1-6	NA	NA	TGTGCCAGCAGCCAAGATCTCCGCAGGGGATACTCACCCCTCCACTTT	CASSQDLRRGYSPLHF
TRBV3-1/TRBV3-2	TRBJ2-2	NA	NA	TGTGCCAGCAGCCAAGATGCGGGACTCGGGCGCGGGGAGCTGTTTTTT	CASSQDAGLGRGELFF
TRBV24-1	TRBJ2-6	NA	TRBD1	TGTGCCACCAGTGACCTGGACAGGGAGAAAAGGCTCTCTGGGGCCAACGTCCTGACTTTC	CATSDLDREKRLSGANVLTF
TRBV5-6	TRBJ1-2	NA	TRBD1	TGTGCCAGCAGCCTGACAGGGGTGAGTGGCTACACCTTC	CASSLTGVSGYTF
TRBV24-1	TRBJ1-5	few	TRBD1	TGTGCCACCAGTGAGAGGGGACAGGGAGGTAATCAGCCCCAGCATTTT	CATSERGQGGNQPQHF
TRBV5-6	TRBJ2-7	NA	NA	TGTGCCAGCAGCTTCGAGAGGACAGTCGCCTACGAGCAGTACTTC	CASSFERTVAYEQYF